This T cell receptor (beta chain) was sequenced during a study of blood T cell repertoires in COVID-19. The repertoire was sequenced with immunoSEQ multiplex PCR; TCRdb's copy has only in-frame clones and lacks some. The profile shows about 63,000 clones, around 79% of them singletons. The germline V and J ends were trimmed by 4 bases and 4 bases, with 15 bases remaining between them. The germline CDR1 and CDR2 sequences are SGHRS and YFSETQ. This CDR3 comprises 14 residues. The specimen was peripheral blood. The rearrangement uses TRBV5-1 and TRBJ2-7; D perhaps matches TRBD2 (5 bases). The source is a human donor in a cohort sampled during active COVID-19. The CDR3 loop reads CASSQALAGYEQYF. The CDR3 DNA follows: TGCGCCAGCAGCCAGGCCCTAGCCGGGTACGAGCAGTACTTC. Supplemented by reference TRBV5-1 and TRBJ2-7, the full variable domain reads KAGVTQTPRYLIKTRGQQVTLSCSPISGHRSVSWYQQTPGQGLQFLFEYFSETQRNKGNFPGRFSGRQFSNSRSEMNVSTLELGDSALYLCASSQALAGYEQYFGPGTRLTVT.